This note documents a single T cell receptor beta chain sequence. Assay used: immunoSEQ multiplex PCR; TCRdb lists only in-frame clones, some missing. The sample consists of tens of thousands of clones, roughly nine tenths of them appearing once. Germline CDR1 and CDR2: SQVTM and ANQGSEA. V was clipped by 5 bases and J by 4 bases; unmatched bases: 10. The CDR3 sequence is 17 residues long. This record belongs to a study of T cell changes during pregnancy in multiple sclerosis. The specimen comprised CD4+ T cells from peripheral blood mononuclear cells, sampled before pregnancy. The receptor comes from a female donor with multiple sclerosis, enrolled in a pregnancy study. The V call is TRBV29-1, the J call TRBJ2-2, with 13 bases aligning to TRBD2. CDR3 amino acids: CSVLLAGGQRVTGELFF. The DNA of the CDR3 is TGCAGCGTTCTACTAGCGGGAGGGCAACGGGTCACCGGGGAGCTGTTTTTT.